These 29 T cell receptor beta chains were sequenced from one sample in a study of cytomegalovirus exposure and HLA in healthy donors. The PCR employed 60 Vbeta primers together with 13 Jbeta primers. Only in-frame clones appear in the TCRdb table, and some are missing; sequencing was by immunoSEQ multiplex PCR. The data contain 60,000 to 75,000 clones, roughly 70% of them singletons. Sequencing input: PBMCs. The receptors here all came from a man in his forties or fifties in good health and CMV-seronegative.

V gene TRBV2 combines with J gene TRBJ1-6, with D possibly being TRBD1 (5 bases). The V end was cut by 7 bases, the J end by 6 bases, with 10 bases between. CDR3 length: 13 amino acids. CDR1 SNHLY and CDR2 FYNNEI come from the germline V gene. This CDR3 is CASTGESNSPLHF. For the CDR3, the DNA is TGTGCCAGCACGGGGGAGAGTAATTCACCCCTCCACTTT.

The chain uses TRBV28 and TRBJ1-1; D gene ambiguous. Trimming pared 8 bases from V and 1 base from J, leaving 14 bases between. CDR1 and CDR2 (germline): MDHEN, SYDVKM. The CDR3 is 14 amino acids. The CDR3 region has the DNA TGTGCCAGCCGCGGGCCGCGAAAGAACACTGAAGCTTTCTTT. Its translation: CASRGPRKNTEAFF. Filled out from reference TRBV28 and TRBJ1-1, the complete variable domain reads DVKVTQSSRYLVKRTGEKVFLECVQDMDHENMFWYRQDPGLGLRLIYFSYDVKMKEKGDIPEGYSVSREKKERFSLILESASTNQTSMYLCASRGPRKNTEAFFGQGTRLTVV.

This rearrangement joins TRBV6-1 to TRBJ2-7; a possible D gene is TRBD2 (5 bases). The germline V and J ends were trimmed by 4 bases and 6 bases, with 10 bases remaining between them. Per the germline V gene, CDR1 is MNHNS and CDR2 is SASEGT. The CDR3 has 12 amino acids. The CDR3: CASSGRTGEQYF. In DNA form, the CDR3 reads TGTGCCAGCAGTGGGAGGACGGGCGAGCAGTACTTC.

This clone was detected a few times. The chain carries TRBV5-1 and TRBJ2-7; 8 positions match TRBD1. V lost 4 bases, J lost 2 bases, and 11 bases stayed unmatched. The V gene's germline CDR1 is SGHRS and CDR2 YFSETQ. The CDR3 consists of 16 residues. Here the CDR3 reads CASSPTLGQATYEQYF. The DNA of the CDR3 is TGCGCCAGCAGCCCGACCCTGGGACAGGCTACCTACGAGCAGTACTTC.

The chain combines TRBV6-1 with TRBJ1-4; tentatively, D is TRBD1 (6 bases). From germline, CDR1 is MNHNS and CDR2 SASEGT. The germline V and J ends were trimmed by 4 bases and 8 bases, with 17 bases remaining between them. The CDR3 is 15 amino acids. For the CDR3, the DNA is TGTGCCAGCAGTGTATCGGGTCCAGGGGACGAAAAACTGTTTTTT. It specifies CASSVSGPGDEKLFF.

This clone was picked up a small number of times. The chain is built from TRBV29-1 and TRBJ1-2, with D tentatively TRBD1 (5 bases). V was trimmed by 1 base and J by 6 bases, leaving 15 bases between them. CDR3 length: 14 amino acids. Germline assignment: CDR1 SQVTM and CDR2 ANQGSEA. The CDR3 spells CSVEGVGRPDGYTF. In DNA form, the CDR3 reads TGCAGCGTTGAAGGGGTGGGGCGCCCAGATGGCTACACCTTC.

This clone was found once. The genes are TRBV7-9 and TRBJ2-7; tentatively, D is TRBD1 (5 bases). The CDR3 covers 14 residues. CDR1 is SEHNR, CDR2 FQNEAQ, per germline (reference sequence). V was cut by 1 base and J by 1 base, with 8 bases left in between. The CDR3 sequence: CASSLGRDSYEQYF. The CDR3 DNA reads as TGTGCCAGCAGCTTAGGCAGGGATTCCTACGAGCAGTACTTC.

This sequence joins TRBV9 and TRBJ2-6; no clear D. V lost 7 bases, J lost 1 base, and 9 bases lay in between. Germline-derived CDR1 and CDR2 are SGDLS and YYNGEE. This CDR3 region has 14 residues. The CDR3 DNA follows: TGTGCCAGCTACTCCGGGTCTGGGGCCAACGTCCTGACTTTC. Its translation: CASYSGSGANVLTF.

CDR3 DNA sequence: TGTGCCAGCAGTTTCGGACTAGCGGTAATCTCCTACGAGCAGTACTTC. It encodes CASSFGLAVISYEQYF. This chain connects TRBV28 to TRBJ2-7; 10 positions agree with TRBD2. V shed 3 bases, J shed 0 bases, and the junction held 5 bases outside the gene matches. The germline CDR1 and CDR2 sequences are MDHEN and SYDVKM. The CDR3 runs to 16 residues.

This clone was recorded once. This chain joins TRBV5-6 and TRBJ2-7; D possibly corresponds to TRBD2 (6 bases). Germline V gene sequence: CDR1 SGHDT, CDR2 YYEEEE. The CDR3 covers 15 residues. V lost 1 base to trimming and J lost 4 bases, with 15 bases between them. The CDR3 bases are TGTGCCAGCAGCTTGTGGGGACTTCTTGGGTACGAGCAGTACTTC. Translating gives CASSLWGLLGYEQYF.

The chain's CDR3 is CASSLPGLAGSRGEQFF. In DNA, the CDR3 is TGTGCCAGCAGTTTACCGGGACTAGCGGGGTCCCGGGGTGAGCAGTTCTTC. This sequence joins TRBV28 and TRBJ2-1; 13 bases fit TRBD2. Germline CDR1 is MDHEN and CDR2 is SYDVKM. The CDR3 spans 17 residues. V shed 2 bases, J shed 9 bases, and the junction held 10 bases outside the gene matches.

This chain links TRBV9 with TRBJ1-2; the D gene is possibly TRBD1 (5 bases). The germline CDR1 and CDR2 sequences are SGDLS and YYNGEE. The CDR3 loop spans 15 amino acids. V was clipped by 3 bases and J by 5 bases, with 17 bases between them. The CDR3 nucleotides are TGTGCCAGCAGCGAGGGGATCTCCTCTGGGTATGGCTACACCTTC. Protein: CASSEGISSGYGYTF.

The rearrangement joins TRBV29-1 to TRBJ2-3; the D gene is possibly TRBD1 (6 bases). Germline assignment: CDR1 SQVTM and CDR2 ANQGSEA. The CDR3 runs to 13 residues. The V end lost 5 bases, the J end lost 4 bases, and 13 bases lay between the germline ends. CDR3 nucleotides: TGCAGCGTTTATTTAAACAGGGCAGATACGCAGTATTTT. This encodes CSVYLNRADTQYF.

V usage is TRBV5-6 and J usage is TRBJ1-1, with 7 bases fitting TRBD1. The CDR3 has 12 residues. The trim removed 0 bases at V and 8 bases at J, leaving 1 base unmatched. The V gene's germline CDR1 is SGHDT and CDR2 YYEEEE. Written as DNA, the CDR3 is TGTGCCAGCAGCTTGGGGGACAGCGAAGCTTTCTTT. Translated: CASSLGDSEAFF.

The rearrangement joins TRBV7-6 to TRBJ2-3, with 11 positions matching TRBD2. Germline CDR1 and CDR2: SGHVS and FNYEAQ. The CDR3 runs to 15 residues. V shed 4 bases and J 3 bases; nucleotides not matched to a gene: 3. The chain's CDR3 is CASSSIAGGTDTQYF. CDR3 DNA sequence: TGTGCCAGCAGCTCTATAGCGGGGGGGACAGATACGCAGTATTTT.

The chain links TRBV7-9 to TRBJ2-5; 11 nucleotides align to TRBD1. CDR3 length: 17 amino acids. Per the germline V gene, CDR1 is SEHNR and CDR2 is FQNEAQ (reference sequence). V lost 7 bases and J lost 1; bases outside the gene matches: 11. CDR3 DNA: TGTGCCAGCAATGGGGGGGGGACAGGGGGGAGCCAAGAGACCCAGTACTTC. Translating gives CASNGGGTGGSQETQYF. The full variable domain, rest sourced from reference TRBV7-9 and TRBJ2-5, is DTGVSQNPRHKITKRGQNVTFRCDPISEHNRLYWYRQTLGQGPEFLTYFQNEAQLEKSRLLSDRFSAERPKGSFSTLEIQRTEQGDSAMYLCASNGGGTGGSQETQYFGPGTRLLVL.

About this clone itself: Other DNA sequences in the same sample also yield this CDR3. The chain combines TRBV2 with TRBJ1-1; TRBD1 is a possible D gene (5 bases). V lost 4 bases and J 0 bases, leaving 9 bases between the germline ends. This CDR3 comprises 14 residues. The germline CDR1 and CDR2 sequences are SNHLY and FYNNEI. CDR3: CASSAQGMNTEAFF. CDR3 DNA: TGTGCCAGCAGTGCCCAGGGTATGAACACTGAAGCTTTCTTT.

J is TRBJ1-5 and V is TRBV27, with D maybe TRBD1 (5 bases). CDR3 size: 15 residues. The ends were cut back, 8 bases at V and 2 bases at J, with 16 bases in the middle. Per germline, CDR1 MNHEY and CDR2 SMNVEV (reference sequence). CDR3 sequence: CASRIGRGGNQPQHF. Written as DNA, the CDR3 is TGTGCCAGCCGAATCGGGAGGGGCGGCAATCAGCCCCAGCATTTT.

DNA of the CDR3: TGTGCCAGCAGCTTATCTGGTGGACTACGCGGCCTTAGCACAGATACGCAGTATTTT. Translating it yields CASSLSGGLRGLSTDTQYF. The chain uses TRBV7-3 and TRBJ2-3, with D possibly matching TRBD2 (6 bases). Germline CDR1 and CDR2: SGHTA and FQGTGA. The CDR3 runs 19 residues. The V end lost 2 bases, the J end lost 0 bases, and 21 bases lay between the germline ends.

The chain is built from TRBV5-4 and TRBJ1-2; no clear D. The CDR3 covers 13 residues. Looked up from germline, CDR1 is SGHNT and CDR2 is YYREEE (reference sequence). Trimming pared 2 bases from V and 4 bases from J, leaving 9 bases between. CDR3 in DNA: TGTGCCAGCAGCTTTTCCCGGAGCTATGGCTACACCTTC. Translation: CASSFSRSYGYTF.

This clone turned up a few times. The CDR3 sequence is CASSLPGNEAFF. DNA for the CDR3: TGTGCCAGCAGCCTCCCCGGGAATGAAGCTTTCTTT. This chain joins TRBV7-3 and TRBJ1-1, with unresolved D. The CDR3 contains 12 residues. The germline V gene has CDR1 SGHTA and CDR2 FQGTGA. Trimming pared 5 bases from V and 7 bases from J, leaving 11 bases between.

The gene calls are TRBV10-2 and TRBJ2-5, with TRBD1 identical over 9 bases. The assigned J gene may be wrong: the sequence end matches TRBJ2-7 better. From germline, CDR1 is WSHSY and CDR2 SAAADI. This CDR3 contains 15 residues. The CDR3 loop reads CASRDRDRVSYEQYF. In nucleotides, the CDR3 is TGCGCCAGCAGGGACCGGGACAGGGTATCCTACGAGCAGTACTTC.

This rearrangement joins TRBV11-2 to TRBJ2-1, with TRBD1 matching over 9 bases. V shed 3 bases, J shed 6 bases, and the junction held 3 bases outside the gene matches. CDR1 is SGHAT and CDR2 is FQNNGV in the germline V gene. This CDR3 is built from 14 residues. CDR3 residues: CASSFRDRVNEQFF. The CDR3 region has the DNA TGTGCCAGCAGCTTTAGGGACAGGGTCAATGAGCAGTTCTTC.

The rearrangement uses TRBV6-5 and TRBJ1-1; D not certain. The germline V gene has CDR1 MNHEY and CDR2 SVGAGI. With 6 bases removed from V and 1 base from J, the gap between germline ends came to 9 bases. The CDR3 length is 13 residues. The chain's CDR3 is CASRLQRNTEAFF. CDR3 in DNA: TGTGCCAGCAGATTACAGAGGAACACTGAAGCTTTCTTT.

The rearrangement uses TRBV6-4 and TRBJ2-7; perhaps TRBD2 as D (6 bases). This CDR3 is built from 14 residues. V lost 4 bases to trimming and J lost 6 bases, with 16 bases between them. Germline V gene sequence: CDR1 MRHNA, CDR2 SNTAGT. The CDR3 loop is CASSVVAEGPEQYF. The CDR3 DNA sequence: TGTGCCAGCAGTGTAGTAGCGGAGGGGCCCGAGCAGTACTTC.

CDR3 sequence: CAISSGMLGDYEQYF. DNA for the CDR3: TGTGCCATCAGTTCGGGCATGTTGGGTGACTACGAGCAGTACTTC. This sequence joins TRBV10-3 and TRBJ2-5; D remains ambiguous. The assigned J gene may be wrong: the sequence end matches TRBJ2-7 better. The CDR3 has 15 residues. Germline V lookup: CDR1 ENHRY, CDR2 SYGVKD.

V is TRBV4-2 and J is TRBJ2-7; the match to TRBD2 covers 11 bases. Losses at the gene ends were 0 bases for V and 4 bases for J; bases not matched to a gene: 8. The CDR3 contains 17 residues. Germline loops: CDR1 LGHNA, CDR2 YNFKEQ. The CDR3 sequence: CASSQDSASGGPYEQYF. For the CDR3, the DNA is TGTGCCAGCAGCCAAGATTCGGCTAGCGGGGGGCCTTACGAGCAGTACTTC.

The chain couples TRBV12-1 to TRBJ2-3; the table's D call TRBD2 went unverified against the DNA. TRBV12-1 is designated a pseudogene. This CDR3 comprises 18 residues. For the CDR3, the DNA is TGTGCCAGCAGCGACCCTGAAACTAGCGATAAAGAAACAGATACGCAGTATTTT. Translated: CASSDPETSDKETDTQYF.

The genes are TRBV5-4 and TRBJ1-1, with D maybe TRBD1 (6 bases). Per the germline V gene, CDR1 is SGHNT and CDR2 is YYREEE (reference sequence). V was trimmed by 5 bases and J by 1 base, leaving 15 bases between them. The CDR3 is 15 amino acids. CDR3 amino acids: CASRGGGQANTEAFF. In nucleotides, the CDR3 is TGTGCCAGCAGAGGGGGGGGGCAGGCGAACACTGAAGCTTTCTTT.